This T cell receptor (beta chain) was profiled in a study of OX40 agonist ivuxolimab in advanced cancers. Whole-study context: A mean age of approximately 58 years, range about 20 to 79, was recorded, and approximately 79% were male.

Trimming removed 5 bases from V and 2 bases from J, with 9 bases in between. This CDR3 has 13 amino acids. The germline CDR1 and CDR2 sequences are SGHRS and YFSETQ. Sequencing was performed with immunoSEQ multiplex PCR; in TCRdb, only in-frame clones are kept and a portion is missing. The sample contains approximately 15,000 clones, around 88% of which appear only once. Patients who had autoimmune disease history or got systemic immunosuppression were left out. This specimen consisted of CD4+ or CD8+ T cells sorted from blood, obtained in a trial of the OX40 agonist ivuxolimab. The sequence came from an adult with an advanced solid tumor such as melanoma, head and neck, liver or kidney cancer. The rearrangement uses TRBV5-1 and TRBJ2-3; perhaps TRBD1 as D (6 bases). DNA of the CDR3: TGCGCCAGCAGAGGGGACATCACAGATACGCAGTATTTT. It specifies CASRGDITDTQYF.